This is a list of T cell receptor beta chains from one sample in a study of cytomegalovirus exposure and HLA in healthy donors. Produced via immunoSEQ multiplex PCR; TCRdb's table is partial and in-frame only. The repertoire holds 150,000 to 200,000 clones, with roughly 80% as singletons. Sequencing input: PBMCs. The receptor set was obtained from a male donor in good health and CMV-seropositive. Each CDR3 is given with its conserved first and last residue. Each record gives: V gene, J gene, CDR3 length, D gene, CDR3 protein, CDR3 DNA. The D gene is left open where the match is weak.

TRBV6-5	TRBJ1-1	15	TRBD1	CASTRGTFSHTEAFF	TGTGCCAGCACCAGGGGGACCTTTAGCCACACTGAAGCTTTCTTT
TRBV9	TRBJ2-1	20	TRBD1	CASSAKLRQGARTGYAEQFF	TGTGCCAGCAGCGCCAAACTACGACAGGGGGCTAGAACCGGTTATGCTGAGCAGTTCTTC
TRBV23-1	TRBJ1-1	16	TRBD1	CASSQYRTGRDTEAFF	TGCGCCAGCAGTCAATACAGGACAGGGAGGGACACTGAAGCTTTCTTT
TRBV7-6	TRBJ1-1	16	TRBD1	CASSSGQGNMNTEAFF	TGTGCCAGCAGCTCGGGACAGGGAAACATGAACACTGAAGCTTTCTTT
TRBV7-2	TRBJ1-2	15	TRBD1	CASSPHGTANYGYTF	TGTGCCAGCAGCCCCCACGGGACAGCTAACTATGGCTACACCTTC
TRBV7-9	TRBJ2-7	13	NA	CASSLVGAREQYF	TGTGCCAGCAGCTTAGTTGGAGCCCGCGAGCAGTACTTC
TRBV28	TRBJ1-2	14	TRBD1	CASSLGYRGRFYTF	TGTGCCAGCAGTTTGGGCTACAGGGGGCGCTTCTACACCTTC
TRBV5-1	TRBJ2-1	12	NA	CASSLGQDEQFF	TGCGCCAGCAGCCTGGGGCAGGATGAGCAGTTCTTC
TRBV29-1	TRBJ2-1	13	TRBD1	CSEGQTGYNEQFF	TGCAGCGAGGGACAGACGGGCTACAATGAGCAGTTCTTC
TRBV11-2	TRBJ2-5	14	NA	CASSRPGSQETQYF	TGTGCCAGCAGCCGCCCGGGAAGCCAAGAGACCCAGTACTTC
TRBV28	TRBJ1-2	14	TRBD1	CASRTSGTGYGYTF	TGTGCCAGCAGAACGTCGGGGACAGGGTATGGCTACACCTTC
TRBV5-6	TRBJ1-1	13	TRBD1	CASSLYRGGEAFF	TGTGCCAGCAGCTTGTACAGGGGGGGTGAAGCTTTCTTT
TRBV15	TRBJ1-4	15	NA	CATSREIDINEKLFF	TGTGCCACCAGCAGAGAAATAGACATTAATGAAAAACTGTTTTTT
TRBV5-6	TRBJ2-5	15	NA	CASSLTGRPSKTQYF	TGTGCCAGCAGCTTGACAGGGCGTCCGTCGAAGACCCAGTACTTC
TRBV5-1	TRBJ2-5	11	NA	CASSFRETQYF	TGCGCCAGCAGCTTTCGTGAGACCCAGTACTTC
TRBV30	TRBJ2-5	10	NA	CAWRSWTQYF	TGTGCCTGGAGGTCATGGACCCAGTACTTC
TRBV27	TRBJ2-7	15	TRBD1	CASSLTGLSSYEQYF	TGTGCCAGCAGTTTGACAGGGTTGAGCTCCTACGAGCAGTACTTC
TRBV5-6	TRBJ2-1	17	TRBD2	CASSLRLAGASYNEQFF	TGTGCCAGCAGCTTGCGGTTAGCGGGGGCTTCCTACAATGAGCAGTTCTTC
TRBV7-6	TRBJ1-4	16	NA	CASSQTTGGGIEKLFF	TGTGCCAGCAGCCAGACGACAGGCGGTGGTATCGAAAAACTGTTTTTT
TRBV10-3	TRBJ2-1	13	TRBD2	CASQERENNEQFF	TGTGCCTCCCAAGAGCGGGAGAACAATGAGCAGTTCTTC
TRBV2	TRBJ2-5	12	NA	CASSGPTATQYF	TGTGCCAGCAGTGGACCGACAGCGACCCAGTACTTC
TRBV7-8	TRBJ1-5	15	NA	CASSPVRGSNQPQHF	TGTGCCAGCAGCCCGGTTCGGGGTAGCAATCAGCCCCAGCATTTT